This T cell receptor beta chain was captured by sequencing in a study of blood T cell repertoires in COVID-19. V was cut by 2 bases and J by 1 base, with 11 bases left in between. The CDR3 has 15 residues. Germline V lookup: CDR1 MGHRA, CDR2 YSYEKL. Original methodology: From reference gene primer amplification, estimates of nucleated cell counts were derived. TCRdb's table, derived via immunoSEQ multiplex PCR, lists solely in-frame clones and lacks some. That table gives V, J and clone size, and the DNA gave D and trimming. The sample includes roughly 350,000 clones, more than 90% of them seen just once. Participants were aged roughly 18 to 89 years from around 25 US areas.

Input material: PBMCs or T cells enriched from blood (not recorded which). This receptor was taken from a woman in her 30s who had recovered from COVID-19. The chain has TRBV4-1 and TRBJ1-1; TRBD1 might be the D (6 bases). The DNA of the CDR3 is TGCGCCAGCAGCCAAAGTATCAGGGGGAACACTGAAGCTTTCTTT. Translating it yields CASSQSIRGNTEAFF.